This is a list of T cell receptor beta chains from one sample in a study of cytomegalovirus exposure and HLA in healthy donors. Assay: immunoSEQ multiplex PCR; the TCRdb copy retains only in-frame clones and omits some. The specimen's table records about 170,000 clones. Material: PBMCs. These receptors were collected from a woman aged 18 to 35 in good health and CMV-seropositive. Each CDR3 is given with its conserved first and last residue. D genes are given only for firm matches.

>TRBJ2-1|NA|TRBV30
TGTGCCTGGAGTGTACGAGGCTCCTACAATGAGCAGTTCTTC
CAWSVRGSYNEQFF
>TRBJ2-2|NA|TRBV30
TGTGCCTGGAGTCTAGCAAGGACCGGGGAGCTGTTTTTT
CAWSLARTGELFF
>TRBJ2-5|TRBD2|TRBV5-6
TGTGCCAGCAGCTTGCTGGCGGGGGGCCTCCAAGAGACCCAGTACTTC
CASSLLAGGLQETQYF
>TRBJ1-2|TRBD1|TRBV7-2
TGTGCCAGCAGCTTGTGGGGGACAGGGGGGGATGGCTACACCTTC
CASSLWGTGGDGYTF
>TRBJ1-1|NA|TRBV30
TGTGCCTGGAGAATCAGGGGAAACACTGAAGCTTTCTTT
CAWRIRGNTEAFF
>TRBJ2-5|TRBD2|TRBV29-1
TGCAGCGTTGACAGGGGGGAAGCGGGAGGCCTCCAGGAGACCCAGTACTTC
CSVDRGEAGGLQETQYF
>TRBJ2-5|NA|TRBV5-1
TGCGCCAGCAGCTCACTAGGAACGCCTCCCGAGACCCAGTACTTC
CASSSLGTPPETQYF
>TRBJ2-3|NA|TRBV19
TGTGCCAGTAGCCTACCGGTCGGGAGTACAGATACGCAGTATTTT
CASSLPVGSTDTQYF
>TRBJ2-7|NA|TRBV21-1
TGTGCCAGCAGCAAAGTACAGGAGACCTACGAGCAGTACTTC
CASSKVQETYEQYF
>TRBJ2-5|TRBD2|TRBV11-2
TGTGCCAGCAGCCCGGGACTAGCGGAAGAGACCCAGTACTTC
CASSPGLAEETQYF
>TRBJ2-3|TRBD2|TRBV6-1
TGTGCCACCAGCTTAGCGGGAGGGACAGATACGCAGTATTTT
CATSLAGGTDTQYF
>TRBJ2-4|TRBD2|TRBV6-1
TGTGCCAGCAGTGACCACATAGCGGGGCTCAACAAAAACATTCAGTACTTC
CASSDHIAGLNKNIQYF
>TRBJ2-7|TRBD1|TRBV5-4
TGTGCCAGCAGCTTGGAGGGGGGACAGGCGAGGTACGAGCAGTACTTC
CASSLEGGQARYEQYF
>TRBJ2-1|TRBD2|TRBV6-6
TGTGCCAGCAGTCTAGCGGGGGGGCGGGGGAATGAGCAGTTCTTC
CASSLAGGRGNEQFF
>TRBJ2-1|NA|TRBV6-4
TGTGCCAGCAGTGACCCGGCAGGGGCGACGAATGAGCAGTTCTTC
CASSDPAGATNEQFF
>TRBJ2-7|TRBD2|TRBV7-8
TGTGCCAGCAGCTTAGGAAGGTACACGGGGGGTTACGAGCAGTACTTC
CASSLGRYTGGYEQYF
>TRBJ1-2|NA|TRBV5-6
TGTGCCAGCAGCAACATCGGGGAGCACTATGGCTACACCTTC
CASSNIGEHYGYTF